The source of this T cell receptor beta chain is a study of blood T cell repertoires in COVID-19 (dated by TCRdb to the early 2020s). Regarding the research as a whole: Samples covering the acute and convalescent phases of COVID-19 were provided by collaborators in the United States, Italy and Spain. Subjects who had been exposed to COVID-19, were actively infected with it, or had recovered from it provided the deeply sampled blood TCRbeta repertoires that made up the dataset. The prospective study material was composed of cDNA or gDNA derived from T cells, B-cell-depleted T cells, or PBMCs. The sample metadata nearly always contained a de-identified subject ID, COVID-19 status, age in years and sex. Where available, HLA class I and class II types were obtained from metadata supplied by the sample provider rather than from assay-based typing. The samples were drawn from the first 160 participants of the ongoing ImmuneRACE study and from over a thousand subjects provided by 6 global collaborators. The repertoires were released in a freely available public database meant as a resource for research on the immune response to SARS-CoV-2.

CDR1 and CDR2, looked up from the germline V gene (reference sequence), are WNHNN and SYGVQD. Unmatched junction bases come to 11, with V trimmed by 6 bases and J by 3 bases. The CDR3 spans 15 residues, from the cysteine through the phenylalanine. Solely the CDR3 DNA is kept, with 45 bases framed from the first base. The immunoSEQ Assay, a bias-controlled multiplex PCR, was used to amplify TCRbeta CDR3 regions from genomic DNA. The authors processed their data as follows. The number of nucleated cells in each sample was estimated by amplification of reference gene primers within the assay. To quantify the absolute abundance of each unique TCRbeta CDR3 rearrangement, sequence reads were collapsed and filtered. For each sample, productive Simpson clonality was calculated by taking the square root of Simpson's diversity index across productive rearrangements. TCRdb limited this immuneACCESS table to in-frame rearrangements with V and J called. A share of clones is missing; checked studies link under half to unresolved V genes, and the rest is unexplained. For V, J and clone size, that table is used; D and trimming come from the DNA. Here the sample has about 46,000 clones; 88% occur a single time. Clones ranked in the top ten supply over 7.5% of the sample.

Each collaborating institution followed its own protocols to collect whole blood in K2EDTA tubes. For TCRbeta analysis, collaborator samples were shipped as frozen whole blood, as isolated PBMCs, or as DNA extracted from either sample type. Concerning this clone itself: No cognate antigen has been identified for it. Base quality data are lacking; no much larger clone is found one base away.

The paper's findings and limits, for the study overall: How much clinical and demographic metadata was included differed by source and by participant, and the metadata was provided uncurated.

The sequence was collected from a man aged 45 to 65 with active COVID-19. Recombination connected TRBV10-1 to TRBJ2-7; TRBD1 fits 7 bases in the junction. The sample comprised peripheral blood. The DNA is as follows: TGCGCCAGCAGGAGATCGGGACAGATCTGCTACGAGCAGTACTTC. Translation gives CASRRSGQICYEQYF.